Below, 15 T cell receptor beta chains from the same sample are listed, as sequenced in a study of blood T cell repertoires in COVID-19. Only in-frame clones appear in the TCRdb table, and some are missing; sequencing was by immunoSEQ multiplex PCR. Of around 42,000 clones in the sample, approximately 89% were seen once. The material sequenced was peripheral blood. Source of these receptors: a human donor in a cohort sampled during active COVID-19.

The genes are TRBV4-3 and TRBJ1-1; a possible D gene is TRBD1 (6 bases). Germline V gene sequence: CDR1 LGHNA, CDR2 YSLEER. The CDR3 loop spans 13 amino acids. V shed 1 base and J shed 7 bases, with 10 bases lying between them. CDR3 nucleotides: TGCGCCAGCAGCCAAGCCGGACAGAGTGAAGCTTTCTTT. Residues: CASSQAGQSEAFF.

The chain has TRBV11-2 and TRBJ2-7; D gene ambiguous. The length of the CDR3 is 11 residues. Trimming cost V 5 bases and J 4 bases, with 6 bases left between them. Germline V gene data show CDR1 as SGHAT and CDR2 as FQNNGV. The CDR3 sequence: CASSTYYEQYF. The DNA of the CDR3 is TGTGCCAGCAGCACTTATTACGAGCAGTACTTC. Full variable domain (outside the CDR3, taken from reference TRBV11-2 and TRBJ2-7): EAGVAQSPRYKIIEKRQSVAFWCNPISGHATLYWYQQILGQGPKLLIQFQNNGVVDDSQLPKDRFSAERLKGVDSTLKIQPAKLEDSAVYLCASSTYYEQYFGPGTRLTVT.

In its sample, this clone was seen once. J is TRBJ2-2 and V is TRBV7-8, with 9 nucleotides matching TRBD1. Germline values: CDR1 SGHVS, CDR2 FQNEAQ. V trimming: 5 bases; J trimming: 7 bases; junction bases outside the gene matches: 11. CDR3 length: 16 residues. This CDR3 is CASSRAGQGWGGELFF. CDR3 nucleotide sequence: TGTGCCAGCAGCCGAGCCGGACAGGGGTGGGGCGGGGAGCTGTTTTTT.

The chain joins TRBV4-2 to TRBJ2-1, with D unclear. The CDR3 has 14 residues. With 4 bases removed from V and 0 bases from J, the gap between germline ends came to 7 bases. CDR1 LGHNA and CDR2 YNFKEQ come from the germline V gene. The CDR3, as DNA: TGTGCCAGCAGCCCTGAGCTCTCCTACAATGAGCAGTTCTTC. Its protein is CASSPELSYNEQFF.

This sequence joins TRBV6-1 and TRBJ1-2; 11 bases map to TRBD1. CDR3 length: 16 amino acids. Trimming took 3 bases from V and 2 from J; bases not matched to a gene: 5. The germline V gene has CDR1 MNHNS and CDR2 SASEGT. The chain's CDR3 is CASSDAGTGGNYGYTF. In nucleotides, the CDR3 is TGTGCCAGCAGTGACGCAGGGACAGGGGGAAACTATGGCTACACCTTC.

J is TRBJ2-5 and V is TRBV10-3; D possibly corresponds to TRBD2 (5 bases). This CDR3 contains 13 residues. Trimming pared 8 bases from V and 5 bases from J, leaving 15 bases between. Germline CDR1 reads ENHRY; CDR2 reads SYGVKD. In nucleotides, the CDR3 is TGTGCCATCTCTAATGGAGGTCGGGAGACCCAGTACTTC. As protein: CAISNGGRETQYF.

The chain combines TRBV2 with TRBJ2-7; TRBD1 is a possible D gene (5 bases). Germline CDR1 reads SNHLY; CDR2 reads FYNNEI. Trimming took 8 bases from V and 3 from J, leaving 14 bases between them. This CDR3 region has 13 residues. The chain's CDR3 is CASFFSGRYEQYF. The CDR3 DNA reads TGTGCCAGCTTTTTTTCAGGGCGCTACGAGCAGTACTTC.

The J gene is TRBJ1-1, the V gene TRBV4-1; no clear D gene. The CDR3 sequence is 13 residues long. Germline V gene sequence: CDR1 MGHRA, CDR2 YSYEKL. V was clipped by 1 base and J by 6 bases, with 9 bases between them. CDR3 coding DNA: TGCGCCAGCAGCCAAGTCGGGGTCCCTGAAGCTTTCTTT. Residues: CASSQVGVPEAFF.

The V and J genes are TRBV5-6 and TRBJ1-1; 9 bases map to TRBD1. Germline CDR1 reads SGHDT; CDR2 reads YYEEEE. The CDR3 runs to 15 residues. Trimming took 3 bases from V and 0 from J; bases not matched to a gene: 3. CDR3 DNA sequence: TGTGCCAGCAGCTGGTGGACAGGGGTGAACACTGAAGCTTTCTTT. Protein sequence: CASSWWTGVNTEAFF.

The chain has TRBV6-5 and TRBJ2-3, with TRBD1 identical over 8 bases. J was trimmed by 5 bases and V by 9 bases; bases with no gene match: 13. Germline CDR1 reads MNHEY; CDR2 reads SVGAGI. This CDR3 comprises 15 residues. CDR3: CASVFQTGVGDTQYF. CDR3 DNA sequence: TGTGCCAGTGTCTTCCAGACAGGGGTAGGAGATACGCAGTATTTT.

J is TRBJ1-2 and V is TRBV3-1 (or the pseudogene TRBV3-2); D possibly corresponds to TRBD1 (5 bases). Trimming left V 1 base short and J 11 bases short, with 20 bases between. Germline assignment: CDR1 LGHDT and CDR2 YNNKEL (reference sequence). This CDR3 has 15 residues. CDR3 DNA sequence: TGTGCCAGCAGCCAAGTAGTGTCGACGCAGGGAGGGTACACCTTC. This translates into CASSQVVSTQGGYTF.

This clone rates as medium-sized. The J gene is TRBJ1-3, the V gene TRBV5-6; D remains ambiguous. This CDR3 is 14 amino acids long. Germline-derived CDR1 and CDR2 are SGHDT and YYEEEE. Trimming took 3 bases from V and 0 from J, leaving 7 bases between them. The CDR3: CASSSYGSGNTIYF. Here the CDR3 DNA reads TGTGCCAGCAGCTCCTACGGCTCTGGAAACACCATATATTTT.

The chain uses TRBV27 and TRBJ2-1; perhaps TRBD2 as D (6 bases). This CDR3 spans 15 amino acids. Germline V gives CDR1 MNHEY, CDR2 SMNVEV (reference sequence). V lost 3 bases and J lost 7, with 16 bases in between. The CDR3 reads CASSFIAAEVNEQFF. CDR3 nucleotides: TGTGCCAGCAGTTTCATAGCGGCCGAAGTTAATGAGCAGTTCTTC.

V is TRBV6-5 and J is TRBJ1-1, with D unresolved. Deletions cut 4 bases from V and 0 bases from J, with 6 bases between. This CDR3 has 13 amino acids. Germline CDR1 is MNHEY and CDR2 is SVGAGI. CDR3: CASSLGMNTEAFF. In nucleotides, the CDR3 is TGTGCCAGCAGTTTGGGCATGAACACTGAAGCTTTCTTT.

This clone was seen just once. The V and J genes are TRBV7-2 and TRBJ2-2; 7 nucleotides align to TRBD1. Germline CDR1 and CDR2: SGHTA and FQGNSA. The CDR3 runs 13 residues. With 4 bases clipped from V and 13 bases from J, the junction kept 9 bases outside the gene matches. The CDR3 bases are TGTGCCAGCAGCTACGGCCGACAGGGAAGGCTGTTTTTT. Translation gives CASSYGRQGRLFF. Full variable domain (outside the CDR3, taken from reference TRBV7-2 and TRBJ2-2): GAGVSQSPSNKVTEKGKDVELRCDPISGHTALYWYRQSLGQGLEFLIYFQGNSAPDKSGLPSDRFSAERTGGSVSTLTIQRTQQEDSAVYLCASSYGRQGRLFFGEGSRLTVL.